The 32 T cell receptor beta chains below were found in one sample sequenced in a study of blood T cell repertoires in COVID-19. The repertoire was sequenced with immunoSEQ multiplex PCR; TCRdb's copy has only in-frame clones and lacks some. The sample comprises about 310,000 clones, roughly 90% of which are singletons, and more than 0.85% rests with the top ten. Sequenced sample: peripheral blood. These receptors were obtained from a woman in her thirties or forties with COVID-19, enrolled during active disease.

The J gene is TRBJ2-7, the V gene TRBV11-2; 8 bases fit TRBD1. The germline V gene encodes CDR1 SGHAT and CDR2 FQNNGV. The CDR3 sequence is 16 residues long. Germline trimming cut 5 bases from V and 3 bases from J; bases unmatched to any gene: 12. The CDR3 DNA follows: TGTGCCAGCAGCCGGACAGGGAAAGGCAACCACTACGAGCAGTACTTC. This sequence encodes CASSRTGKGNHYEQYF.

With regard to this clone: Additional DNA sequences in this sample encode the identical CDR3. The V gene is TRBV19, the J gene TRBJ1-5; a possible D gene is TRBD1 (5 bases). CDR3 length equals 15 residues. Germline CDR1 and CDR2: LNHDA and SQIVND (reference sequence). V was pared by 1 base and J by 1 base, with 8 bases between. CDR3 loop: CASSIATGSNQPQHF. CDR3 bases: TGTGCCAGTAGTATAGCAACAGGAAGCAATCAGCCCCAGCATTTT.

This sequence joins TRBV28 and TRBJ2-7; D remains unclear. The CDR3 is 14 amino acids. Trimming removed 6 bases from V and 6 bases from J, with 18 bases in between. Germline CDR1 reads MDHEN; CDR2 reads SYDVKM. The CDR3 bases are TGTGCCAGCAGGACCTGGCACGAGGCAAGCGAGCAGTACTTC. It codes for CASRTWHEASEQYF.

V is TRBV29-1 and J is TRBJ2-1; TRBD2 matches 10 bases. Germline V lookup: CDR1 SQVTM, CDR2 ANQGSEA. Germline trimming cut 5 bases from V and 5 bases from J; bases unmatched to any gene: 3. This CDR3 has 13 residues. Here the CDR3 DNA reads TGCAGCGTTCGGACTAGCGGCCACAATGAGCAGTTCTTC. Translated: CSVRTSGHNEQFF.

This rearrangement joins TRBV7-2 to TRBJ2-7, with a tentative D call TRBD1 (5 bases). V was cut by 4 bases and J by 3 bases, with 10 bases left in between. This CDR3 comprises 13 residues. The germline CDR1 and CDR2 sequences are SGHTA and FQGNSA. The CDR3 is CASSSARGYEQYF. The CDR3, as DNA: TGTGCCAGCAGCTCGGCAAGGGGCTACGAGCAGTACTTC.

This sequence joins TRBV6-2 or TRBV6-3 and TRBJ1-5, with TRBD1 identical over 7 bases. The trim removed 5 bases at V and 8 bases at J, leaving 9 bases unmatched. The CDR3 loop spans 14 amino acids. The germline V gene has CDR1 MNHEY and CDR2 SVGEGT. CDR3 sequence: CASSAGTAVEPQHF. CDR3 DNA: TGTGCCAGCAGTGCCGGGACAGCCGTCGAGCCCCAGCATTTT.

V and J are TRBV6-2 or TRBV6-3 and TRBJ1-5, with TRBD1 as a possible D gene (6 bases). Germline CDR1 reads MNHEY; CDR2 reads SVGEGT. The germline V and J ends were trimmed by 6 bases and 0 bases, with 12 bases remaining between them. The length of the CDR3 is 15 residues. The CDR3 sequence: CASSSGTHSNQPQHF. The CDR3 coding sequence is TGTGCCAGCAGCTCCGGGACACATAGCAATCAGCCCCAGCATTTT.

V usage is TRBV9 and J usage is TRBJ2-7; the match to TRBD1 covers 10 bases. Germline CDR1 is SGDLS and CDR2 is YYNGEE. The CDR3 spans 14 residues. V dropped 4 bases and J dropped 5; count of bases not matched to a gene: 6. The CDR3 DNA is TGTGCCAGCAGCCTGACGGGACAGGGGAACGAGCAGTACTTC. This sequence encodes CASSLTGQGNEQYF.

The chain combines TRBV11-3 with TRBJ2-3; no reliable D call. Germline V CDR1 and CDR2: SGHNT, YENEEA. The CDR3 is 13 residues long. V was trimmed by 1 base and J by 3 bases, leaving 5 bases between them. CDR3 residues: CASSLGPTDTQYF. The CDR3 coding sequence is TGTGCCAGCAGCTTAGGGCCAACAGATACGCAGTATTTT.

This rearrangement joins TRBV30 to TRBJ1-2; 9 bases fit TRBD1. The CDR3 sequence is 12 residues long. The germline gives CDR1 GTSNPN, CDR2 SVGIG (reference sequence). V lost 5 bases to trimming and J lost 5 bases; unmatched junction nucleotides: 3. CDR3 sequence: CAWAQGAYGYTF. CDR3 sequence (DNA): TGTGCCTGGGCACAGGGGGCGTATGGCTACACCTTC.

The chain employs TRBV9 and TRBJ2-2; 8 bases fit TRBD1. Germline CDR1 and CDR2: SGDLS and YYNGEE. The V gene end was trimmed by 3 bases and the J gene end by 2 bases; junction bases not matched to a gene: 9. This CDR3 contains 17 residues. The CDR3 DNA sequence: TGTGCCAGCAGCGCATACGGGACAGGAAAAAACACCGGGGAGCTGTTTTTT. Translating it yields CASSAYGTGKNTGELFF.

CDR3 sequence (DNA): TGTGCCAGCAGTTACGGGGCCTCTGAAGCTTTCTTT. Amino acid sequence: CASSYGASEAFF. This rearrangement joins TRBV6-5 to TRBJ1-1, with D maybe TRBD1 (5 bases). Germline V gives CDR1 MNHEY, CDR2 SVGAGI. Deletions cut 2 bases from V and 6 bases from J, with 7 bases between. This CDR3 region has 12 residues.

This chain uses TRBV6-1 with TRBJ1-3, with D possibly matching TRBD1 (5 bases). The CDR3 loop spans 16 amino acids. Trimming cost V 1 base and J 0 bases, with 10 bases left between them. Germline loops: CDR1 MNHNS, CDR2 SASEGT. Here the CDR3 reads CASSEGWGGSGNTIYF. The DNA for the CDR3 is TGTGCCAGCAGTGAAGGATGGGGGGGCTCTGGAAACACCATATATTTT.

The CDR3 bases are TGCAGTGCTAGTAACAGGGCTAGCGGTCCTTACGAGCAGTACTTC. Protein sequence: CSASNRASGPYEQYF. The V call is TRBV20-1, the J call TRBJ2-7, with a possible D match to TRBD2 (7 bases). V lost 3 bases and J 4 bases, leaving 19 bases between the germline ends. The length of the CDR3 is 15 residues. From germline, CDR1 is DFQATT and CDR2 SNEGSKA (reference sequence).

This clone appeared a single time. V usage is TRBV7-2 and J usage is TRBJ2-1; the D gene is possibly TRBD2 (6 bases). This CDR3 contains 13 residues. V was pared by 8 bases and J by 9 bases, with 17 bases between. The V gene's germline CDR1 is SGHTA and CDR2 FQGNSA. The CDR3 nucleotides read TGTGCCAGCGGGGCGGAAGCGGGTGGTGAGCAGTTCTTC. Protein product: CASGAEAGGEQFF. The variable domain in full, with the rest retrieved from reference TRBV7-2 and TRBJ2-1, is GAGVSQSPSNKVTEKGKDVELRCDPISGHTALYWYRQSLGQGLEFLIYFQGNSAPDKSGLPSDRFSAERTGGSVSTLTIQRTQQEDSAVYLCASGAEAGGEQFFGPGTRLTVL.

This clone was counted a single time. V usage is TRBV28 and J usage is TRBJ2-1; D not certain. Germline V gene data show CDR1 as MDHEN and CDR2 as SYDVKM. V was clipped by 1 base and J by 3 bases, with 7 bases between them. The CDR3 sequence is 14 residues long. CDR3 nucleotides: TGTGCCAGCAGTTTATCCCCTCGCTACAATGAGCAGTTCTTC. Its translation: CASSLSPRYNEQFF.

The CDR3 nucleotides are TGTGCCAGCAGTTTTTGGCGGGAAATCAATGAGCAGTTCTTC. Translation gives CASSFWREINEQFF. The chain couples TRBV28 to TRBJ2-1; D is perhaps TRBD2 (6 bases). Looked up from germline, CDR1 is MDHEN and CDR2 is SYDVKM. V lost 3 bases and J 6 bases, leaving 12 bases between the germline ends. CDR3 length: 14 residues.

The chain couples TRBV19 to TRBJ2-7, with D perhaps matching TRBD1 (6 bases). The CDR3 is 14 residues long. CDR1 is LNHDA, CDR2 SQIVND, per germline (reference sequence). V lost 4 bases and J lost 2, with 12 bases in between. The CDR3 sequence: CASSNRQGTYEQYF. The CDR3 coding sequence is TGTGCCAGTAGTAATCGGCAGGGGACCTACGAGCAGTACTTC.

The chain uses TRBV7-9 and TRBJ1-4; D is unclear. V lost 5 bases and J 8 bases, leaving 24 bases between the germline ends. CDR1 SEHNR and CDR2 FQNEAQ come from the germline V gene (reference sequence). The CDR3 extends over 17 amino acids. The CDR3: CASSPKEEGGVGEKLFF. CDR3 in DNA: TGTGCCAGCAGCCCTAAAGAGGAGGGCGGTGTGGGCGAAAAACTGTTTTTT.

In this sample, this clone turned up a few times. V gene TRBV24-1 combines with J gene TRBJ1-2, with D tentatively TRBD1 (5 bases). CDR3 length: 12 amino acids. CDR1 is KGHDR and CDR2 is SFDVKD in the germline V gene. V lost 3 bases, J lost 5 bases, and 6 bases lay in between. CDR3 sequence reads: CATSDRQYGYTF. The CDR3 coding sequence is TGTGCCACCAGTGATCGACAGTATGGCTACACCTTC.

This clone has just one count. The chain is built from TRBV3-1 (or the pseudogene TRBV3-2) and TRBJ2-7; D remains ambiguous. CDR3 length: 12 amino acids. V dropped 3 bases and J dropped 1 base, with 4 bases sitting between them. The germline gives CDR1 LGHDT, CDR2 YNNKEL (reference sequence). The CDR3 nucleotides are TGTGCCAGCAGCCAGACATCCTACGAGCAGTACTTC. Amino acids: CASSQTSYEQYF.

This chain joins TRBV28 and TRBJ1-4; D is uncertain. The CDR3 is 15 residues long. In germline, CDR1 is MDHEN, CDR2 SYDVKM. Trimming took 8 bases from V and 0 from J, leaving 13 bases between them. This chain's CDR3 is CASSAEGATNEKLFF. The CDR3 bases are TGTGCCAGCTCGGCCGAGGGTGCAACTAATGAAAAACTGTTTTTT.

The gene calls are TRBV28 and TRBJ2-5; D may be TRBD2 (5 bases). Germline CDR1 is MDHEN and CDR2 is SYDVKM. V gave up 5 bases and J gave up 4 bases, with 14 bases separating them. The CDR3 extends over 14 amino acids. CDR3 bases: TGTGCCAGCAGTCTTACTAGATTTGGAGAGACCCAGTACTTC. Amino acid sequence: CASSLTRFGETQYF. The full variable domain, rest sourced from reference TRBV28 and TRBJ2-5, is DVKVTQSSRYLVKRTGEKVFLECVQDMDHENMFWYRQDPGLGLRLIYFSYDVKMKEKGDIPEGYSVSREKKERFSLILESASTNQTSMYLCASSLTRFGETQYFGPGTRLLVL.

This clone was seen a few times. This specimen includes other DNA sequences encoding the same CDR3. The rearrangement uses TRBV2 and TRBJ1-6; 7 bases line up with TRBD1. The CDR3 consists of 13 residues. In germline, CDR1 is SNHLY, CDR2 FYNNEI. Trimming took 5 bases from V and 7 from J; bases not matched to a gene: 2. The CDR3 loop is CASSQDRNSPLHF. The CDR3 DNA is TGTGCCAGCAGTCAGGACAGGAATTCACCCCTCCACTTT.

This chain links TRBV4-3 with TRBJ2-2; D gene ambiguous. The CDR3 consists of 18 residues. V was clipped by 0 bases and J by 4 bases, with 18 bases between them. Germline CDR1 and CDR2: LGHNA and YSLEER. The CDR3 is CASSQDSPLGQPTGELFF. CDR3 coding DNA: TGCGCCAGCAGCCAAGATTCCCCCCTTGGGCAGCCCACCGGGGAGCTGTTTTTT.

The J gene is TRBJ1-1, the V gene TRBV28; 7 bases are a match to TRBD1. The germline V gene has CDR1 MDHEN and CDR2 SYDVKM. J gave up 10 bases and V 6 bases, and 8 bases lay outside the gene matches. CDR3 length equals 12 residues. CDR3 nucleotides: TGTGCCAGCAGCCGAACAGGGGTCGGAGCTTTCTTT. Its translation is CASSRTGVGAFF.

This clone appeared a single time. At the DNA level, this CDR3 is encoded by other sequences in the same sample as well. This rearrangement joins TRBV12-3 or TRBV12-4 to TRBJ1-2, with TRBD1 identical over 7 bases. Trimming took 6 bases from V and 1 from J; bases not matched to a gene: 2. The CDR3 sequence is 13 residues long. The CDR3: CASSRQGNYGYTF. The CDR3 DNA is TGTGCCAGCAGCCGACAGGGTAACTATGGCTACACCTTC.

The chain recombines TRBV7-9 with TRBJ1-1, with D hard to call. Germline V gene lookup returns CDR1 SEHNR and CDR2 FQNEAQ (reference sequence). Trimming took 7 bases from V and 1 from J, leaving 13 bases between them. The CDR3 is 14 residues long. This chain's CDR3 is CASNVPAANTEAFF. The DNA of the CDR3 is TGTGCCAGCAACGTTCCGGCGGCGAACACTGAAGCTTTCTTT.

The chain joins TRBV28 to TRBJ1-5, with 8 bases that match TRBD1. CDR1 and CDR2 from the germline V gene are MDHEN and SYDVKM. The V segment lost 1 base and the J segment 6 bases; nucleotides outside the gene matches: 5. This CDR3 is 15 amino acids long. The CDR3 region has the DNA TGTGCCAGCAGTTTATTCAGGGGGCGATTTCAGCCCCAGCATTTT. Amino acids: CASSLFRGRFQPQHF.

This clone was observed a handful of times. This chain links TRBV19 with TRBJ1-1; possible D gene TRBD1, 6 bases. V lost 8 bases, J lost 4 bases, and 11 bases lay in between. In germline, CDR1 is LNHDA, CDR2 SQIVND (reference sequence). The CDR3 is made up of 12 amino acids. The CDR3 sequence: CASVTGSTEAFF. DNA for the CDR3: TGTGCCAGTGTAACAGGGTCCACTGAAGCTTTCTTT.

This rearrangement joins TRBV27 to TRBJ1-2, with TRBD1 identical over 7 bases. The CDR3 extends over 14 amino acids. V lost 2 bases, J lost 5 bases, and 5 bases stayed unmatched. CDR1 MNHEY and CDR2 SMNVEV come from the germline V gene (reference sequence). CDR3 loop: CASSLRGTEYGYTF. DNA of the CDR3: TGTGCCAGCAGTTTACGAGGGACAGAATATGGCTACACCTTC.

The V and J genes are TRBV29-1 and TRBJ1-5; TRBD1 might be the D (6 bases). Trimming stripped 3 bases from V and 7 bases from J, with 13 bases between. This CDR3 region has 13 residues. In germline, CDR1 is SQVTM, CDR2 ANQGSEA. CDR3 DNA sequence: TGCAGCGTTGAGGCTCAACAGGGCCAGCCCCAGCATTTT. It yields the protein CSVEAQQGQPQHF.